This T cell receptor (beta chain) was identified during a study of blood T cells in healthy people across ages. V lost 1 base to trimming and J lost 6 bases, with 9 bases between them. Germline V CDR1 and CDR2: SGHTA, FQGNSA. This CDR3 contains 14 residues. The draw of peripheral blood yielded about 9.4 milliliters from each donor. Then a second PCR, running about 6 to 11 cycles, was carried out with a sample-barcoded 5' primer and a J-beta primer mix. From the 5' RACE reads, TCRdb called clonotypes with MiXCR, one entry per CDR3 protein. The data contain 700,000 to 900,000 distinct CDR3 sequences, around half of them singletons. The study, taken as a whole, reports: Observed TCR beta diversity showed a strong correlation with the percentage of naive T cells as measured by flow cytometry. Estimates based on one million T cells were treated as lower bounds.

With respect to this clonotype: The antigen is not known.

Sequenced: blood. The receptor was isolated from a man at least 80 years old in good health. This chain joins TRBV7-2 and TRBJ2-2, with D unresolved. The CDR3 coding sequence is TGTGCCAGCAGCTTAGTGAGAGTCCCCGGGGAGCTGTTTTTT. Its translation: CASSLVRVPGELFF.